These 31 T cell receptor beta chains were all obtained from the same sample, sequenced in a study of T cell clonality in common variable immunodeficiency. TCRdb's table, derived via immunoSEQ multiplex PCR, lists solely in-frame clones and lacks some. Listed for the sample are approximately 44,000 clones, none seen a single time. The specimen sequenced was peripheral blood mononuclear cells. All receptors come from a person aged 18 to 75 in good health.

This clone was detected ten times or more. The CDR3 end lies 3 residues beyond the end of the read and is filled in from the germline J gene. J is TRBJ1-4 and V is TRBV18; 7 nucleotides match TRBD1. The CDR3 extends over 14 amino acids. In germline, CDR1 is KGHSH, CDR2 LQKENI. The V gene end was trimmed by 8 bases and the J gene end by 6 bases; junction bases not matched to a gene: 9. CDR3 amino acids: CASRRQGGDEKLFF. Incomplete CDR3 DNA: TGTGCCAGCCGGAGACAGGGCGGAGATGAAAAA.

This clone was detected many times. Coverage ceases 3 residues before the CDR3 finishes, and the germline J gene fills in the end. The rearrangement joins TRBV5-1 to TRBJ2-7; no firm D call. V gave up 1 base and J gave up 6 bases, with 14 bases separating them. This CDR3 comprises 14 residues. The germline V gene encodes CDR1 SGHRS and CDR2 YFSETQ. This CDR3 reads CASSLSRNLLEQYF. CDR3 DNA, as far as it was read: TGCGCCAGCAGCTTGAGCAGGAACCTTCTCGAG.

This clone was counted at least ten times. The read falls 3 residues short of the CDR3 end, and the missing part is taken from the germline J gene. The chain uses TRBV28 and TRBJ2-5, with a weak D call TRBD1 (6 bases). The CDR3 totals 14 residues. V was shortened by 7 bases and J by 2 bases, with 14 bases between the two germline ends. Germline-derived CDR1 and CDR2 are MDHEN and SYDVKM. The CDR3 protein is CASKQNQGQETQYF. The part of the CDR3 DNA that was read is TGTGCCAGCAAACAAAACCAGGGGCAAGAGACC.

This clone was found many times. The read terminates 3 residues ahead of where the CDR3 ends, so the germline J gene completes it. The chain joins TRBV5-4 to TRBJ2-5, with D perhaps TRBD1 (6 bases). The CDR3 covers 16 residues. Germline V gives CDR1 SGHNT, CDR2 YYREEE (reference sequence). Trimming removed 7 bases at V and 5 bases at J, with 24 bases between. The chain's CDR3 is CASAMGDTLSGETQYF. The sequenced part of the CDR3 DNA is TGTGCCAGCGCAATGGGGGACACCCTAAGTGGGGAGACC.

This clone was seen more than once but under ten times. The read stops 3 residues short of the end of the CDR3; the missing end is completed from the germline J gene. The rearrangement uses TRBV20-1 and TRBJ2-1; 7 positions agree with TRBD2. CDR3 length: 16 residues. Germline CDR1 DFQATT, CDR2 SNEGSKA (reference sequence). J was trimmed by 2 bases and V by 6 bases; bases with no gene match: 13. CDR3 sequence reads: CSAGPSGGGPYNEQFF. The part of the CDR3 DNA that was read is TGCAGTGCGGGACCTTCGGGGGGAGGCCCCTACAATGAG.

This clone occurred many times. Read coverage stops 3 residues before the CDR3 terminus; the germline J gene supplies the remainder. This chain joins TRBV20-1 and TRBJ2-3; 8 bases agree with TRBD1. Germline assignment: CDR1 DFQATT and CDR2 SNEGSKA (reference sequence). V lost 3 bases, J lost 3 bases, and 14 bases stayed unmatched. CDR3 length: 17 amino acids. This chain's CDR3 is CSAREHRGVGPTDTQYF. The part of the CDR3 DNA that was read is TGCAGTGCTAGGGAACACAGGGGGGTCGGGCCGACAGATACG.

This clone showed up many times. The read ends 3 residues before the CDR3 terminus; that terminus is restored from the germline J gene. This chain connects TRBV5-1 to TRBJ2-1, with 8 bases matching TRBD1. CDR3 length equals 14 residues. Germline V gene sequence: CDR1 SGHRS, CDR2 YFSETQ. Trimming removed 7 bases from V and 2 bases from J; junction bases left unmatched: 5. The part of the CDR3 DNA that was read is TGCGCCAGCTGTCCGACAGGGGCCTACAATGAG. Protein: CASCPTGAYNE. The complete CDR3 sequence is CASCPTGAYNEQFF.

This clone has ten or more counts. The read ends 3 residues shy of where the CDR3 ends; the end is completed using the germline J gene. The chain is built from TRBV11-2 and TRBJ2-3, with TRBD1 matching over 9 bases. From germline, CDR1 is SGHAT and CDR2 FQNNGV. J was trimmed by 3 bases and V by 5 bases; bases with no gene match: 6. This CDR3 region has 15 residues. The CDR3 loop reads CASSGTGRSTDTQYF. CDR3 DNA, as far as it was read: TGTGCCAGCAGCGGGACAGGGAGGTCTACAGATACG.

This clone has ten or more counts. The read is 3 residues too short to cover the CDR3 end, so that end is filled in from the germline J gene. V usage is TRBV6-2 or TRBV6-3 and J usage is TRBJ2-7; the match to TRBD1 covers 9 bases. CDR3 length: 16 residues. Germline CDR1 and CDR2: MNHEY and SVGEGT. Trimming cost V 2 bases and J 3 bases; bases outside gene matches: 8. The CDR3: CASSYRPGTGNYEQYF. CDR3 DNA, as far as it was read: TGTGCCAGCAGTTACAGGCCCGGGACAGGGAACTACGAG.

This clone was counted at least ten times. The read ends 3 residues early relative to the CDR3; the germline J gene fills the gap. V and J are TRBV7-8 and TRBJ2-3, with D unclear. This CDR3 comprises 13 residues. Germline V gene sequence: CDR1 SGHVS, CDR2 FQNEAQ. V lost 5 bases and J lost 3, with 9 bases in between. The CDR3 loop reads CASSRSQTDTQYF. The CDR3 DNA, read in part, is TGTGCCAGCAGCCGATCACAGACAGATACG.

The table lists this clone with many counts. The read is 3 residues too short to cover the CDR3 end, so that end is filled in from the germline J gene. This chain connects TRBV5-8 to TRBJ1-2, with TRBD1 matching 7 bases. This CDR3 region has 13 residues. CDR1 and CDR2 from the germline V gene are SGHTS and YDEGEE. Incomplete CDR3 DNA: TGTGCCAGCAGCCTCCGGGACAGTCTGAGT. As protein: CASSLRDSLS. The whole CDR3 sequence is CASSLRDSLSYTF.

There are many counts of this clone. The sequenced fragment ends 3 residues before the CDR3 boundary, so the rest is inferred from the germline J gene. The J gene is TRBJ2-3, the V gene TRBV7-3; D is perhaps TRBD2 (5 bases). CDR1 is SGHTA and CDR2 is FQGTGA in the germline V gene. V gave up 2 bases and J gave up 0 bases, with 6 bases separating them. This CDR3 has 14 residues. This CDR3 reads CASSLEGSTDTQYF. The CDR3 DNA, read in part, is TGTGCCAGCAGCTTAGAGGGCAGCACAGATACG.

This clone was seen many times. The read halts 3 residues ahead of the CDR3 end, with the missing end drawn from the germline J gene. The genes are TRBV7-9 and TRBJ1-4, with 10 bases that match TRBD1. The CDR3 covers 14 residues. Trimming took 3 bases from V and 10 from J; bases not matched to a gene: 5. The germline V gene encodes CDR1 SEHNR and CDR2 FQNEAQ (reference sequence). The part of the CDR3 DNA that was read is TGTGCCAGCAGCTTGACAGGGGGCAGAGGAAAA. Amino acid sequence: CASSLTGGRGK. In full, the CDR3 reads CASSLTGGRGKLFF.

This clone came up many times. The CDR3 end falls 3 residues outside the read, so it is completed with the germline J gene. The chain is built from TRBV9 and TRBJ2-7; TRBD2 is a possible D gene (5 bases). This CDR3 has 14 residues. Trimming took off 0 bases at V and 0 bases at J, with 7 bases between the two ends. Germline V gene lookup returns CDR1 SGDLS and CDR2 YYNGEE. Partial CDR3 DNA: TGTGCCAGCAGCGTAGCGGCGGGCTCCTACGAG. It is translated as CASSVAAGSYE. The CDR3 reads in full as CASSVAAGSYEQYF.

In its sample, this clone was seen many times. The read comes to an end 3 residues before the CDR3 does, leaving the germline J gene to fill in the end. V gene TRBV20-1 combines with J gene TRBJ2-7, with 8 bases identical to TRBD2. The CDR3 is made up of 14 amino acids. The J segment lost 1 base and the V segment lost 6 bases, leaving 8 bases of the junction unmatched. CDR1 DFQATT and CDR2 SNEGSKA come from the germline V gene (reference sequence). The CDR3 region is CSASSGGLSYEQYF. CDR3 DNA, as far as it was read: TGCAGTGCCTCGAGCGGGGGCCTATCCTACGAG.

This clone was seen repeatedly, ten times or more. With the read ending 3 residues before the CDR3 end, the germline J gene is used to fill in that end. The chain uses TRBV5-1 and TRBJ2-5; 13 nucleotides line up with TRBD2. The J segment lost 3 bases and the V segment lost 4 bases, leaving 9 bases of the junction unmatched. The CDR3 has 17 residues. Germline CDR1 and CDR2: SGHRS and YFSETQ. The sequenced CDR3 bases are TGCGCCAGCAGCCCTCCCCGGGGGACTAGCGGGAAAGAGACC. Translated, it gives CASSPPRGTSGKET. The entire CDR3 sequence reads CASSPPRGTSGKETQYF.

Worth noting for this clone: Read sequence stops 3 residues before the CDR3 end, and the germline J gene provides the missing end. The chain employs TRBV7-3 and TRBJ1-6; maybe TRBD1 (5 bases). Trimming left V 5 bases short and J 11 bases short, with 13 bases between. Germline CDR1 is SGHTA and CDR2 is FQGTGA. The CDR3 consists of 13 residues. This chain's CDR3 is CASSPTGGTPLHF. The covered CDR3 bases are TGTGCCAGCAGCCCCACGGGGGGGACACCC. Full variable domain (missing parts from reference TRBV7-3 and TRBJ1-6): GAGVSQTPSNKVTEKGKYVELRCDPISGHTALYWYRQSLGQGPEFLIYFQGTGAADDSGLPNDRFFAVRPEGSVSTLKIQRTERGDSAVYLCASSPTGGTPLHFGNGTRLTVT.

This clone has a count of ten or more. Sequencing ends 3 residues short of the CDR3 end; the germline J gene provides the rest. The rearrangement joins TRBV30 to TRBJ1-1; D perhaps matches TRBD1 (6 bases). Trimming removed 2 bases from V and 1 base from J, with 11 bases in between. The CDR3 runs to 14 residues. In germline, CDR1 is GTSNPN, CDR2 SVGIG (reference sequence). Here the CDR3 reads CAWSLGHSNTEAFF. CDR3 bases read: TGTGCCTGGAGTCTGGGACATTCGAACACTGAA.

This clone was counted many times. CDR3 DNA (partial): TGCGCCAGCAGCTCCACTAGCGGGAGTGGCAATGAG. This encodes CASSSTSGSGNE. The complete CDR3 protein is CASSSTSGSGNEQFF. This sequence joins TRBV5-1 and TRBJ2-1; TRBD2 matches at 11 bases. The read is 3 residues too short to cover the CDR3 end, so that end is filled in from the germline J gene. The V and J ends lost 3 bases and 6 bases, in that order; junction bases with no gene match: 5. Germline CDR1 reads SGHRS; CDR2 reads YFSETQ. The CDR3 is made up of 15 amino acids. Together with reference TRBV5-1 and TRBJ2-1, the CDR3 gives the full variable domain: KAGVTQTPRYLIKTRGQQVTLSCSPISGHRSVSWYQQTPGQGLQFLFEYFSETQRNKGNFPGRFSGRQFSNSRSEMNVSTLELGDSALYLCASSSTSGSGNEQFFGPGTRLTVL.

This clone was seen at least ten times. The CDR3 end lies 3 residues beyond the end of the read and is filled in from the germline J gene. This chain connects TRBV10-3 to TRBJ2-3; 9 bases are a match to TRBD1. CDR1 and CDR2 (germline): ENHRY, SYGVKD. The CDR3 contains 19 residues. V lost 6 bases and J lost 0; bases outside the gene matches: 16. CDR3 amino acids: CAIRKIRTGERISTDTQYF. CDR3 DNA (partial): TGTGCCATCAGGAAGATAAGGACAGGGGAGAGAATTAGCACAGATACG.

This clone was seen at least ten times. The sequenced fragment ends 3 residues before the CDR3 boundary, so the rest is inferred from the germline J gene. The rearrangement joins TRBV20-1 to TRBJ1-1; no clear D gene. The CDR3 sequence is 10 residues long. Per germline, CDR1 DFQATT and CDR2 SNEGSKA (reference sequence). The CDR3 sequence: CSARRVSAFF. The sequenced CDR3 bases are TGCAGTGCTAGACGGGTTTCA.

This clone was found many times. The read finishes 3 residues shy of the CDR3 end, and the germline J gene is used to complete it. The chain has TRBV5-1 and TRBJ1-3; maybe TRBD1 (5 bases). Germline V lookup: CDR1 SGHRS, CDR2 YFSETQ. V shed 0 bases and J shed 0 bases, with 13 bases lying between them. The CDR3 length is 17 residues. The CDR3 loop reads CASSLGTQAHSGNTIYF. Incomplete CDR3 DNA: TGCGCCAGCAGCTTGGGTACACAGGCGCACTCTGGAAACACC.

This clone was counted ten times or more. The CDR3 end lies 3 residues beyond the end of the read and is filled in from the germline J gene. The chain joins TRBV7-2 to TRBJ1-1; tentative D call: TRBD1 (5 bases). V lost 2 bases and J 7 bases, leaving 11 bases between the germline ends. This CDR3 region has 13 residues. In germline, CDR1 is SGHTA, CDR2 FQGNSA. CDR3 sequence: CASSLNQGLEAFF. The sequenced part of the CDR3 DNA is TGTGCCAGCAGCTTAAATCAGGGACTTGAA.

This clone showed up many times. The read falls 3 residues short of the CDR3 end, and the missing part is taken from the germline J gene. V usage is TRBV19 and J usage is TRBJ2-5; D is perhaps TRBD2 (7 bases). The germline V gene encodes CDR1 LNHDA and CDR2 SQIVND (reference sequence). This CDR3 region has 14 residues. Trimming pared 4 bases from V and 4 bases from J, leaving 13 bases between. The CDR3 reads CASSNRGAGETQYF. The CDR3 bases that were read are TGTGCCAGTAGTAATCGGGGGGCTGGAGAGACC.

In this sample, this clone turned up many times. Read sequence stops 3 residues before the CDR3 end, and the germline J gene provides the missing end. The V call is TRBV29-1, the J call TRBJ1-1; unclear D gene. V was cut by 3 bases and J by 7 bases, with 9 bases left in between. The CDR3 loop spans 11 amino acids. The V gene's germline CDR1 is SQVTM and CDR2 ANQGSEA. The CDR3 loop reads CSVEFRGEAFF. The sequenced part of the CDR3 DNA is TGCAGCGTTGAGTTTCGGGGTGAA.

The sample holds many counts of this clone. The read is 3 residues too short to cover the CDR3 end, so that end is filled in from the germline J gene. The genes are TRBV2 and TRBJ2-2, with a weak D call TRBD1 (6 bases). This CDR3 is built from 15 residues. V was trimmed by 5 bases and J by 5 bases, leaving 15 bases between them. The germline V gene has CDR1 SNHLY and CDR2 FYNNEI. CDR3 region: CASSQKTGDTGELFF. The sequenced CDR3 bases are TGTGCCAGCAGTCAGAAGACAGGCGATACCGGGGAG.

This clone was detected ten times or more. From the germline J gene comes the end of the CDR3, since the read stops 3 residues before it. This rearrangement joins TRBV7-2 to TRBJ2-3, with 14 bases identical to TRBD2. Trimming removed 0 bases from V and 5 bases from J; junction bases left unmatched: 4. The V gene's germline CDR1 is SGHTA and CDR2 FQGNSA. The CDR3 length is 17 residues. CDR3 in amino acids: CASSLAATSGGEDTQYF. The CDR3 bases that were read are TGTGCCAGCAGCTTAGCCGCGACTAGCGGGGGGGAAGATACG.

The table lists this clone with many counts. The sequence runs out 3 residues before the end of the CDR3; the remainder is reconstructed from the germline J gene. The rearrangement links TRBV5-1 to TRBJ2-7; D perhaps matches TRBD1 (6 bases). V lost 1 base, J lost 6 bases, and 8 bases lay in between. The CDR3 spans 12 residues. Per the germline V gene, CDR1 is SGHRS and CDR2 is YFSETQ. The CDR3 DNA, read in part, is TGCGCCAGCAGCTTGACAGGGACCGAG. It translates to CASSLTGTE. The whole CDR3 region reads CASSLTGTEQYF.

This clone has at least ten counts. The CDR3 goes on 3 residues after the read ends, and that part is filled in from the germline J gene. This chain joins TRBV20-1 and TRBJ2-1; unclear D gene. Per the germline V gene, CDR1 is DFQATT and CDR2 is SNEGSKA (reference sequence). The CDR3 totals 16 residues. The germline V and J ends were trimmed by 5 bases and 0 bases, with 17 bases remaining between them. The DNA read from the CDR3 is TGCAGTGCTGTCCTAAGATCTGCGGCCTCCTACAATGAG. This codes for CSAVLRSAASYNE. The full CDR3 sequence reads CSAVLRSAASYNEQFF.

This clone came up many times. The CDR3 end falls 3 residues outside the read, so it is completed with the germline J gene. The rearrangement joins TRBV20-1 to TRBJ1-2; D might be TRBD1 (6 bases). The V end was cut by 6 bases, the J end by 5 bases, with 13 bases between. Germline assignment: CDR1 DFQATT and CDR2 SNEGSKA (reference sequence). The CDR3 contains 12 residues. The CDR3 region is CSAVSQGYGYTF. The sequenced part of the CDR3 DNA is TGCAGTGCCGTCTCACAGGGTTATGGC.

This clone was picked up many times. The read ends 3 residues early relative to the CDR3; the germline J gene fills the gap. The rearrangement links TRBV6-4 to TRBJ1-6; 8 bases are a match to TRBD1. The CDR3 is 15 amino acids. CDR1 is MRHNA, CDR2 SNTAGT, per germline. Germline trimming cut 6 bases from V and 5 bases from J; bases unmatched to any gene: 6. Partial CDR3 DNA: TGTGCCAGCAGAGATCAGGGGGCGAATAATTCACCC. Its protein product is CASRDQGANNSP. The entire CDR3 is CASRDQGANNSPLHF.